Detailed here is one TCR beta chain. Its antigen specificity is not known. No much larger clone exists at a distance of one base, and base qualities are not known. Receptor libraries were prepared by PCR. The instrument was an Illumina HiSeq 2500. To normalize quantification of the TCRbeta repertoire, the TCR libraries were built with molecular barcoding that relied on unique molecular identifiers. TCRdb took the public reads, trimmed them with fastp at Q25, ran MiXCR for clone calling and kept in-frame beta chains. CDR3 protein sequences are deduplicated, and each keeps its most common genes and DNA. A total of about 240,000 distinct CDR3 sequences appear in this sample, around 12% of them only once. Clones ranked in the top ten supply about 2.6% of the sample. Inclusive of the bounding cysteine and phenylalanine, the CDR3 is 17 residues long. The entry retains the CDR3 DNA only, 51 bases that are in frame from base 1. The germline ends are 19 bases apart after V is trimmed by 1 base and J by 6 bases. The germline V gene encodes CDR1 SEHNR and CDR2 FQNEAQ (reference sequence).

This sample stems from a study of T-cell reconstitution after alpha-beta-depleted transplantation in children (dated by TCRdb to 2016 to 2018). With regard to the full study: Using TCR repertoire profiling, the study followed T-cell immune reconstitution in a quantitative way in children after TCRalphabeta/CD19-depleted allogeneic hematopoietic cell transplantation.

The source was PBMCs from the stem cell graft donor, collected from the stem cell graft. This TCR was sampled from a human donor who donated a stem cell graft to a child with acute lymphoblastic leukemia. The chain links TRBV7-9 with TRBJ2-1; the D gene lacks a confident call. The DNA reads TGTGCCAGCAGCTTAGGGCCCGGTCTACCTGTAGGCAATGAGCAGTTCTTC. Translation gives CASSLGPGLPVGNEQFF.